This TCR beta chain was recorded in a study of regulatory T cells in long-lasting Graves disease. Study in general: Newly diagnosed Graves' patients had taken antithyroid drugs under 3 months.

Arm-PCR of CDR3 regions and iRepertoire HTBI primers were the basis on which TCR beta libraries were built. TCRdb redid the calling of the multiplex PCR reads with MiXCR, one entry per CDR3 protein. The sample includes 350,000 to 450,000 distinct CDR3 sequences, 15% of them seen just once. The time point is: newly diagnosed GD, antithyroid drugs for less than 3 months. PBMCs provided the RNA from which the TCR library was made. This clonotype was detected many times. The data also belong to a second study, concerning T cells in Graves' hyperthyroidism and ophthalmopathy. This second study says: Diagnosing involved the use of clinical symptoms, serum thyroxine and TRAb, thyroid ultrasound and orbital computed tomography.

Material: peripheral blood mononuclear cells (PBMCs), obtained at new diagnosis, from a patient treated with antithyroid drugs. This TCR derives from a woman aged 40 to 50 with Graves disease.

The CDR3 bases are TGCAGTGCTCGACAGGTGATAACTGAAGCTTTCTTT. The encoded protein is CSARQVITEAFF. The chain joins TRBV20-1 to TRBJ1-1, with D tentatively TRBD1 (6 bases). In germline, CDR1 is DFQATT, CDR2 SNEGSKA (reference sequence). The V and J ends lost 5 bases and 5 bases respectively, with 12 bases between them. The CDR3 is 12 amino acids.